The subject of this entry is one T cell receptor (beta chain). There is no known antigen for this receptor. There are no base qualities to consult, and no much larger clone falls within one base. The CDR3 contains 18 residues, cysteine and phenylalanine counted. Just the 54-base CDR3 DNA is kept, in frame starting at base 1. Here V drops 1 base and J drops 3 bases, and the junction holds 9 bases not matched to any gene. Taken from the germline V gene, the CDR1 and CDR2 loops are SGHTA and FQGNSA. Profiling of TCR beta VDJ combinations and CDR3 sequences used genomic DNA as the template. An Illumina HiSeq 2000 was the platform used for TCR repertoire sequencing. The paper's processing steps were these. Repertoire assessment relied on Simpson's diversity index, CDR3 size and DJ length profiles, and TRBV/TRBJ rearrangement plots. The most abundant DNA sequence in the deep sequencing data was taken as the immunodominant clone. CDR3 amino acid sequences were screened for sharing across subjects and compared with published repertoires and the VDJdb database. TCRdb trimmed public reads at Q25 via fastp, called clones via MiXCR and kept in-frame beta chains. Each entry is one CDR3 protein sequence, shown with its most common DNA and genes. Clone size and V and J calls follow TCRdb, not the original study. The sample table shows 250,000 to 300,000 distinct CDR3 sequences, and 45% to 70% are seen once. The top ten clonotypes cover roughly 8% of the sample.

The data belong to a study of CD8+CD57+ T cells in acquired aplastic anemia (dated by TCRdb to 2016 to 2019). For context, the study as a whole: DNA extracted from sorted CD4+ and CD8+ cells had a mean of about 3 ug, with a range of about 0.19 to 30 ug.

Overall results and qualifications from the work: CD8+ Simpson's diversity did not differ significantly between patients and healthy controls (P=0.060). Twenty-nine CD8+ CDR3 sequences were found in both patients and controls but appeared to be highly expressed in patients and within the immunodominant clones of the patients.

In this study, sorted CD4+ and CD8+ T cells from the blood of healthy subjects and of severe aplastic anemia patients had their TCR repertoires deep-sequenced. Ficoll-Paque density gradient centrifugation was used to isolate peripheral blood mononuclear cells. CD4+ and CD8+ T cells were sorted by FACS or magnetic beads before DNA extraction. The sequencing input was sorted CD4+, CD8+, or CD8+CD57+ T cells (not recorded which) from PBMCs. The V and J genes are TRBV7-2 and TRBJ2-7, with 13 middle bases fitting TRBD2. This sequence was found in a human donor with severe aplastic anemia or a healthy control (not recorded which). The CDR3 protein sequence reads: CASSLGRRLAGGHYEQYF. The DNA sequence follows: TGTGCCAGCAGCTTAGGTCGTCGACTAGCGGGGGGACACTACGAGCAGTACTTC.